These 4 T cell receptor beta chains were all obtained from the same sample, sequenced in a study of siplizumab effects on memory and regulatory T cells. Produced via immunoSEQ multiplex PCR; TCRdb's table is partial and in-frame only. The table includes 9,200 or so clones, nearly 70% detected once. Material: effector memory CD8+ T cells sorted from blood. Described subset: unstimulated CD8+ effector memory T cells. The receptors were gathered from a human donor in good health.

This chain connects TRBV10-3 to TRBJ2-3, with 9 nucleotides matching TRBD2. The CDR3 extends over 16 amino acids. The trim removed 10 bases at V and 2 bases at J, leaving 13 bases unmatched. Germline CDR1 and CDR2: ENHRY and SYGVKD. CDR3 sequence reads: CATADSGGPATDTQYF. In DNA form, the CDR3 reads TGTGCCACGGCGGATAGCGGGGGCCCAGCCACAGATACGCAGTATTTT.

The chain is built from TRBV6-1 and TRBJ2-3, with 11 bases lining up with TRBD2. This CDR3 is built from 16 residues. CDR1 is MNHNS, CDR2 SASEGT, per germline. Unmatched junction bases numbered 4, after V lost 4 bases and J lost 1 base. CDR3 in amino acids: CASSVLAGEGTDTQYF. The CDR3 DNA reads TGTGCCAGCAGTGTACTAGCGGGAGAGGGCACAGATACGCAGTATTTT.

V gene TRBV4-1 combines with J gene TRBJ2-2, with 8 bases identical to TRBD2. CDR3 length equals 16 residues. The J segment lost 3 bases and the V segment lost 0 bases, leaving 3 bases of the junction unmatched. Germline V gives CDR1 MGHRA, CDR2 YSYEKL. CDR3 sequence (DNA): TGCGCCAGCAGCCAAGATTACGGGGGGGACACCGGGGAGCTGTTTTTT. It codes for CASSQDYGGDTGELFF.

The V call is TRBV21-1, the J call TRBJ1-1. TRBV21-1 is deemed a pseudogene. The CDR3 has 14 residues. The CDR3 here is CASSNHVGNTEAFF. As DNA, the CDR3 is TGTGCCAGCAGCAACCATGTCGGGAACACTGAAGCTTTCTTT.